These T cell receptor beta chains were read from a single sample in a study of blood T cells in healthy people across ages. TCRdb ran MiXCR on the 5' RACE reads and lists one entry per CDR3 protein. In the table there are approximately 1,100,000 distinct CDR3 sequences, more than 40% of which are singletons. The sequenced sample consisted of blood. These receptors all stem from a woman in her sixties in good health. The CDR3 runs from the conserved cysteine through the conserved F or W. Only some rows state a clone size, as once, few, many or a class for expanded clones.

j_gene,abundance,v_gene,CDR3aa
TRBJ2-7,few,TRBV20-1,CSARTSGVYEQYF
TRBJ2-7,few,TRBV4-1,CASSRHLEPPTYEQYF
TRBJ2-3,once,TRBV21-1,CACSKSRNGPSTDTQYF
TRBJ2-3,few,TRBV24-1,CATSDFVSGSTDTQYF
TRBJ2-3,NA,TRBV28,CASRKAGGSTDTQYF
TRBJ1-5,once,TRBV3-1,CASSQGLHQAQHF
TRBJ1-5,NA,TRBV2,CASSELTGPQSPQHF
TRBJ2-7,NA,TRBV5-1,CASSLQIGTGIYEQYF
TRBJ1-2,once,TRBV29-1,CSVEDGTEGFYGYTF
TRBJ2-3,few,TRBV6-5,CASSYSGSDTQYF
TRBJ2-1,NA,TRBV27,CASSIELASSYNEQFF
TRBJ2-1,once,TRBV11-2,CASSLVASGRYDEQFF
TRBJ2-3,NA,TRBV6-1,CASSESRAGTDTQYF
TRBJ1-6,NA,TRBV27,CASSYPFSPLHF
TRBJ1-2,NA,TRBV10-3,CAAGAGGYGYTF
TRBJ1-2,few,TRBV12-3/TRBV12-4,CASRQLEGGDGYTF
TRBJ2-7,NA,TRBV7-6,CASSLPGTWDEQYF
TRBJ2-7,NA,TRBV6-5,CASRLTGGAYNEQYF
TRBJ1-6,NA,TRBV5-4,CASRPGTAGNSPLHF
TRBJ2-3,NA,TRBV20-1,CSARRGGASTDTQYF
TRBJ2-5,NA,TRBV20-1,CSPIGWLARDGETQYF
TRBJ1-2,NA,TRBV27,CAGRSGRYGYTF
TRBJ2-7,NA,TRBV15,CATSRGALYEQYF
TRBJ2-3,NA,TRBV6-2/TRBV6-3,CVSRPHGLAAGTQYF
NA,once,TRBV21-1,CAGPAMPLFYEQETQYF
TRBJ1-5,NA,TRBV15,CATSRDVGTFDQPQHF
TRBJ2-3,many,TRBV6-5,CASSTRGGGTDTQYF
TRBJ2-7,NA,TRBV28,CASSLGGVLEGEQYF
TRBJ2-7,few,TRBV7-9,CASSASSGAYEQYF
TRBJ1-4,few,TRBV7-3,CASSLNWGEKLFF
TRBJ2-5,NA,TRBV10-3,CAISATGTGQRGEQYF
TRBJ2-7,few,TRBV5-1,CASKERDRGGGSYEQYF
TRBJ1-2,many,TRBV12-5,CASWWETRIYGYTF
TRBJ2-7,NA,TRBV10-3,CAIRSDSPNSEQYF
TRBJ2-3,NA,TRBV27,CASSPRGGSTQYF
TRBJ2-1,NA,TRBV5-1,CASSLISSGSRNEQFF
TRBJ2-1,NA,TRBV5-1,CASRLRDNSYNEQFF
TRBJ2-7,NA,TRBV6-2/TRBV6-3,CAGARATKDYEQYF
TRBJ1-1,NA,TRBV2,CASTGTEAFF
TRBJ2-3,NA,TRBV19,CASSIGFLAGITDTQYF
TRBJ2-7,NA,TRBV20-1,CSAGDSSGKPEQYF
TRBJ2-1,NA,TRBV29-1,CSVDVGRAHNEQFF
TRBJ2-5,NA,TRBV10-3,CAISDLPETQYF
NA,NA,TRBV5-1,CASSLAGAGGAYNEQYF
TRBJ2-1,NA,TRBV3-1,CASRLLGTASRSVQFF
TRBJ2-1,NA,TRBV10-3,CAISVVGTGGAYNEQFF
TRBJ1-5,NA,TRBV20-1,CSAMRGLGRNQPQHF
TRBJ1-5,few,TRBV10-3,CAISESTGGLNQPQHF
TRBJ2-1,NA,TRBV20-1,CSARGRKAGGFYNEQFF
TRBJ2-2,NA,TRBV4-2,CASSQDVERETGELFF
TRBJ1-2,NA,TRBV29-1,CSVYQEPHHGYTF
TRBJ2-1,NA,TRBV29-1,CSVGASESKHYNEQFF
TRBJ2-5,NA,TRBV5-1,CASSLGDSLPGQETQYF
TRBJ2-3,few,TRBV12-3/TRBV12-4,CASSRGLAGVTQYF